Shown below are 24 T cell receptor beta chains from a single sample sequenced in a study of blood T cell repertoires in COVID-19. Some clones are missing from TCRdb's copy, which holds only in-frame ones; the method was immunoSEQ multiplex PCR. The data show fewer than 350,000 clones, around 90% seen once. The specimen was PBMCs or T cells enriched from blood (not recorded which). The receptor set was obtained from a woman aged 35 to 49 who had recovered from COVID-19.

The CDR3 here is CASSELGSGRQETQYF. DNA of the CDR3: TGTGCCAGCAGTGAATTGGGAAGCGGGCGGCAAGAGACCCAGTACTTC. The V and J genes are TRBV25-1 and TRBJ2-5; weak D call: TRBD2 (6 bases). Deletions cut 1 base from V and 2 bases from J, with 14 bases between. This CDR3 spans 16 amino acids. Germline CDR1 reads MGHDK; CDR2 reads SYGVNS.

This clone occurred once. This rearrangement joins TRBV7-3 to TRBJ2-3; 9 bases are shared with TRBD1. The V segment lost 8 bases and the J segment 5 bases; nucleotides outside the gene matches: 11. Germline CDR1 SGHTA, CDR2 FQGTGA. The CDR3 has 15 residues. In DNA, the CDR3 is TGTGCCAGCGCAAAGACAGGGGGTACCGGAGATACGCAGTATTTT. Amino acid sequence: CASAKTGGTGDTQYF.

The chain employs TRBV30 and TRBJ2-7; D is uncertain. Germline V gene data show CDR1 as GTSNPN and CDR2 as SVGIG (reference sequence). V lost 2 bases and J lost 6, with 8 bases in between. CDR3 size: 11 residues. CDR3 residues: CAWSRAAEQYF. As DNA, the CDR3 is TGTGCCTGGAGTAGAGCTGCCGAGCAGTACTTC.

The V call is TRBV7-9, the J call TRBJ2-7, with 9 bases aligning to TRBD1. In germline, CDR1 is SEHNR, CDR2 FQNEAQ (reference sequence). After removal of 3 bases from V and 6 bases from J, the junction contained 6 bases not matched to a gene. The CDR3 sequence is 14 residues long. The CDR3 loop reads CASSFRTGVGEQYF. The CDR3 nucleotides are TGTGCCAGCAGCTTCAGGACAGGGGTGGGCGAGCAGTACTTC.

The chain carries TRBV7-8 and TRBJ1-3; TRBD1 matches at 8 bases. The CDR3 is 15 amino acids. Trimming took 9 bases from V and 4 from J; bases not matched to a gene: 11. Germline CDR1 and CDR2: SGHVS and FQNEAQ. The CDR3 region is CARFPLGTGGNTIYF. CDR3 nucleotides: TGTGCCAGATTTCCACTCGGGACAGGAGGAAACACCATATATTTT.

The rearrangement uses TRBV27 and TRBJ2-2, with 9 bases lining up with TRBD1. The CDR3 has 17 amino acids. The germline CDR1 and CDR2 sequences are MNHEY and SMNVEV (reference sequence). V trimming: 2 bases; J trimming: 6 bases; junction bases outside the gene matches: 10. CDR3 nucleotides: TGTGCCAGCAGTTTACCCAGACAGGGGGGAGTTCCCGGGGAGCTGTTTTTT. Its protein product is CASSLPRQGGVPGELFF.

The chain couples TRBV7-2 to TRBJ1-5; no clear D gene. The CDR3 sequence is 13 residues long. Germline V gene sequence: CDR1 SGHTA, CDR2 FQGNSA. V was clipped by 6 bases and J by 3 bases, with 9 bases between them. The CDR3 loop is CASSGDLNQPQHF. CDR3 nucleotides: TGTGCCAGCAGTGGAGACCTCAATCAGCCCCAGCATTTT.

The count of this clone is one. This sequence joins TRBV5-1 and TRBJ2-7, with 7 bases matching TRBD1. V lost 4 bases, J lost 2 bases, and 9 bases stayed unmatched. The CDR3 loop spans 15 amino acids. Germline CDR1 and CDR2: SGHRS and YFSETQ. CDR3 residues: CASSPGQYETYEQYF. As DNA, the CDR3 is TGCGCCAGCAGCCCGGGACAGTATGAGACCTACGAGCAGTACTTC.

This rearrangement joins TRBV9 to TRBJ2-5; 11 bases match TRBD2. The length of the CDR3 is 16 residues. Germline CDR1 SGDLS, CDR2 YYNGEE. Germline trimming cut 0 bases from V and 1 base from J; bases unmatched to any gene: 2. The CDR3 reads CASSVGGLAGQETQYF. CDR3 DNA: TGTGCCAGCAGCGTAGGAGGACTAGCGGGCCAAGAGACCCAGTACTTC. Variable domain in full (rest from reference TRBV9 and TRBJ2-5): DSGVTQTPKHLITATGQRVTLRCSPRSGDLSVYWYQQSLDQGLQFLIQYYNGEERAKGNILERFSAQQFPDLHSELNLSSLELGDSALYFCASSVGGLAGQETQYFGPGTRLLVL.

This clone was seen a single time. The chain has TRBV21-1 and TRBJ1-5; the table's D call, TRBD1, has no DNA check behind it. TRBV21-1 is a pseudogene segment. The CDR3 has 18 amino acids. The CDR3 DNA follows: TGTGCCAGCAGCGAGAGGACAGGGATCGCGAAAAGCAATCAGCCCCAGCATTTT. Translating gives CASSERTGIAKSNQPQHF.

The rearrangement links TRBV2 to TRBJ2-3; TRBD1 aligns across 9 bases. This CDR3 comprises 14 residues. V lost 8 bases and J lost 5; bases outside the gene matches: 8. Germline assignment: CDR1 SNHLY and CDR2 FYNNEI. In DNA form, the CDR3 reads TGTGCCAGCCAGACAGGGGGTTATGGAGATACGCAGTATTTT. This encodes CASQTGGYGDTQYF.

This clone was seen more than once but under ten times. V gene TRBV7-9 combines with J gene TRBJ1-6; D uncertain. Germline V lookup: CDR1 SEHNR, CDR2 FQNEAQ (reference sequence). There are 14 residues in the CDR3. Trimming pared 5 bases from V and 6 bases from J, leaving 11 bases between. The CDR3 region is CASSAGILNSPLHF. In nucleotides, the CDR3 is TGTGCCAGCAGCGCCGGGATACTTAATTCACCCCTCCACTTT.

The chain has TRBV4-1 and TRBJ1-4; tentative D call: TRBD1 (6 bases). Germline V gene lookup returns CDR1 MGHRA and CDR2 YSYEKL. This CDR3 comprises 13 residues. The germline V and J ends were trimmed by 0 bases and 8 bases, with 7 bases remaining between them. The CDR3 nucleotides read TGCGCCAGCAGCCAAGAAAGGGGGGAAAAACTGTTTTTT. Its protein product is CASSQERGEKLFF.

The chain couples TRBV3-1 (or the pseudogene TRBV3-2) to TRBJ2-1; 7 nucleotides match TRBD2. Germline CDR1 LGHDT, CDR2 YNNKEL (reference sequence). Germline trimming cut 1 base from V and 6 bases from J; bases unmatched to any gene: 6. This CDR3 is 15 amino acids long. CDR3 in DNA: TGTGCCAGCAGCCAAGGCCTAGCGGTGGGCAATGAGCAGTTCTTC. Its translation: CASSQGLAVGNEQFF.

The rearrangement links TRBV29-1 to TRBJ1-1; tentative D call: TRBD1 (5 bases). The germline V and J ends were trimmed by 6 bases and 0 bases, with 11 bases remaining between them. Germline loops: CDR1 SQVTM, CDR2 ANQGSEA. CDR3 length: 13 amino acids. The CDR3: CSVTGLLNTEAFF. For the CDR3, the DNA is TGCAGCGTGACGGGACTGCTGAACACTGAAGCTTTCTTT.

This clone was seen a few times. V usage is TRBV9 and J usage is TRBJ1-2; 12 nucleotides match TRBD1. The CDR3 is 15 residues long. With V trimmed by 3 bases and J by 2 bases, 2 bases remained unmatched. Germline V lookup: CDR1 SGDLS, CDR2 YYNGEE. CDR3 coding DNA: TGTGCCAGCAGCGGGGGACAGGGGGCCAACTATGGCTACACCTTC. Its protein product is CASSGGQGANYGYTF. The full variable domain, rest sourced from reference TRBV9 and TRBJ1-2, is DSGVTQTPKHLITATGQRVTLRCSPRSGDLSVYWYQQSLDQGLQFLIQYYNGEERAKGNILERFSAQQFPDLHSELNLSSLELGDSALYFCASSGGQGANYGYTFGSGTRLTVV.

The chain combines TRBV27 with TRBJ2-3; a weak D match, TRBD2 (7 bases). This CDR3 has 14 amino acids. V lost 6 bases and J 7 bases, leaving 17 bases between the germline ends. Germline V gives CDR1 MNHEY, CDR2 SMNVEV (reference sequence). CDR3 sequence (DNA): TGTGCCAGCAGACTACCGGGGGGCGGACATACGCAGTATTTT. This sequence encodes CASRLPGGGHTQYF.

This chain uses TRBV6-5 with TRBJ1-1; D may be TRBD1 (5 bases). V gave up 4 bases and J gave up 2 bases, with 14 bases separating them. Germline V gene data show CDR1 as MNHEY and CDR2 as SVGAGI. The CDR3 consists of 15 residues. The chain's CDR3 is CASSSSDKSNTEAFF. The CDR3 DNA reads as TGTGCCAGCAGTTCCTCGGACAAATCAAACACTGAAGCTTTCTTT.

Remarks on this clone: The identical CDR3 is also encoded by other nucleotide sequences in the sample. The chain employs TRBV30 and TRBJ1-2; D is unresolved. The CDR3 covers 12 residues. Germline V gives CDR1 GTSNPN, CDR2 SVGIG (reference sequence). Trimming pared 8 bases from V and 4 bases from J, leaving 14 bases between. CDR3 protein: CARGDRGYGYTF. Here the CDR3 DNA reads TGTGCCCGCGGAGATCGGGGCTATGGCTACACCTTC.

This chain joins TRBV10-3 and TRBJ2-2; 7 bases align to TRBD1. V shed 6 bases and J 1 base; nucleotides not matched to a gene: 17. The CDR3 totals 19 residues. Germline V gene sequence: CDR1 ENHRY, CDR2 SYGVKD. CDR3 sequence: CAIRSSLTSGTVNTGELFF. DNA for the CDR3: TGTGCCATCAGGTCTTCACTCACTTCCGGGACAGTGAACACCGGGGAGCTGTTTTTT.

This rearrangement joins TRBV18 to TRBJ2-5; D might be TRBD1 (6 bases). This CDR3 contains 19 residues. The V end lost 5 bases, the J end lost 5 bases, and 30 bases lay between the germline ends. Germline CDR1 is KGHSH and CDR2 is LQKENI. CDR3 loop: CASSTIQGVIRAIRETQYF. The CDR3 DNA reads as TGTGCCAGCTCAACAATACAGGGTGTAATTCGGGCGATAAGGGAGACCCAGTACTTC. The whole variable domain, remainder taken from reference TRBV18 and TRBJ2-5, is NAGVMQNPRHLVRRRGQEARLRCSPMKGHSHVYWYRQLPEEGLKFMVYLQKENIIDESGMPKERFSAEFPKEGPSILRIQQVVRGDSAAYFCASSTIQGVIRAIRETQYFGPGTRLLVL.

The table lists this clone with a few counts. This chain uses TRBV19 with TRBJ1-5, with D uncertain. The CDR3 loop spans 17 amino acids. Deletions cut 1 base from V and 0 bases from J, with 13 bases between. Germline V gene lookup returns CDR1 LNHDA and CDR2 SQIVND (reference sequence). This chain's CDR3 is CASSIGPGSGSNQPQHF. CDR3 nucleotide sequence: TGTGCCAGTAGTATAGGCCCTGGCTCAGGTAGCAATCAGCCCCAGCATTTT.

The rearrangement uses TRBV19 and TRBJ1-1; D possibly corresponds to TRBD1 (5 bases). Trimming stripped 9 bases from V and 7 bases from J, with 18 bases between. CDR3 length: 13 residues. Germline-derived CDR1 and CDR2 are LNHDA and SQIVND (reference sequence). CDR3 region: CASQYYQGGEAFF. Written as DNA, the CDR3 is TGTGCCAGCCAGTACTATCAGGGCGGTGAAGCTTTCTTT.

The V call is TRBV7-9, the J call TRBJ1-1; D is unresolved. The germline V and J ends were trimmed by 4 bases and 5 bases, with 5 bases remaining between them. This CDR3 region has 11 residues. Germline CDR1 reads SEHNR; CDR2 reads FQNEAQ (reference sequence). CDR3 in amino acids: CASSSRTEAFF. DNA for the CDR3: TGTGCCAGCAGCTCGAGAACTGAAGCTTTCTTT.